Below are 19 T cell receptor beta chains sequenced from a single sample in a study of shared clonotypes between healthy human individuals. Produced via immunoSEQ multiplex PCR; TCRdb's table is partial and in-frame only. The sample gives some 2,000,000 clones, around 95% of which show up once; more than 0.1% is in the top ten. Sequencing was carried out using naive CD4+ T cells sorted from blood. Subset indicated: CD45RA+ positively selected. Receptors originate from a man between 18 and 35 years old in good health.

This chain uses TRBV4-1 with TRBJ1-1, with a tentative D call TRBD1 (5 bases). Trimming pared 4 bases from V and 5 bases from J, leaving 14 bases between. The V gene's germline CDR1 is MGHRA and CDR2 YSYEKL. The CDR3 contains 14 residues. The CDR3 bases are TGCGCCAGCAGCCGGTACACCGAGGGGACTGAAGCTTTCTTT. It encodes CASSRYTEGTEAFF.

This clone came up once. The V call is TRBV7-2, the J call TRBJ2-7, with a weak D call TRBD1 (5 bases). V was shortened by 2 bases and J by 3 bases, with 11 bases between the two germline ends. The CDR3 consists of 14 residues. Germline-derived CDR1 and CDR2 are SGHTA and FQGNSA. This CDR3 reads CASSLLGVGYEQYF. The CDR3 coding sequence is TGTGCCAGCAGCTTATTAGGGGTCGGCTACGAGCAGTACTTC.

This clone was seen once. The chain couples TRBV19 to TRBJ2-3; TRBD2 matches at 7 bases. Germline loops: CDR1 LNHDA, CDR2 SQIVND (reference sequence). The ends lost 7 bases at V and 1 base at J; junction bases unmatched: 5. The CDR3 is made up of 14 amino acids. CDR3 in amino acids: CASTGGRGTDTQYF. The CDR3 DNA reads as TGTGCCAGTACGGGCGGGAGAGGCACAGATACGCAGTATTTT.

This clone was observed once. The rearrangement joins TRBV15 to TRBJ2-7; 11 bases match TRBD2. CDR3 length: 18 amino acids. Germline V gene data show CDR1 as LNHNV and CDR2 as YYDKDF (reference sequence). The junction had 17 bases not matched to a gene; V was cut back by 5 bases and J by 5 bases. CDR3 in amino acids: CATSGALAGGYKGDEQYF. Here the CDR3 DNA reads TGTGCCACCAGCGGAGCGTTAGCGGGAGGGTACAAAGGTGACGAGCAGTACTTC.

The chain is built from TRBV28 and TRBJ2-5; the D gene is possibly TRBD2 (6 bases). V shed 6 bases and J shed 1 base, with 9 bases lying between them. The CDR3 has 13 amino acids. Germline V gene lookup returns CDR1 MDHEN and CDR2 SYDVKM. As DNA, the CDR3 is TGTGCCAGCAGGGGGAGGCCCCAAGAGACCCAGTACTTC. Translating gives CASRGRPQETQYF.

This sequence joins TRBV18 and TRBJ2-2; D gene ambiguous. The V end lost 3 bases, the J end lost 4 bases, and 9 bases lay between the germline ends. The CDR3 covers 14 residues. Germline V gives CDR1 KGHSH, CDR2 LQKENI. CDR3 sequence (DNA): TGTGCCAGCTCACCGCGCTCCAGCACCGGGGAGCTGTTTTTT. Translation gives CASSPRSSTGELFF. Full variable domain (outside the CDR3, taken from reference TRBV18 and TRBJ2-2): NAGVMQNPRHLVRRRGQEARLRCSPMKGHSHVYWYRQLPEEGLKFMVYLQKENIIDESGMPKERFSAEFPKEGPSILRIQQVVRGDSAAYFCASSPRSSTGELFFGEGSRLTVL.

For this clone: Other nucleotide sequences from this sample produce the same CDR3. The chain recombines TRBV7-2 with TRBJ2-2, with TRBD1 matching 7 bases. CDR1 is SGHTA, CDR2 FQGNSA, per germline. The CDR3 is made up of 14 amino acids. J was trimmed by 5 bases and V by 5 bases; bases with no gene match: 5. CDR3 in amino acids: CASSRQGGTGELFF. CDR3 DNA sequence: TGTGCCAGCAGCCGACAGGGTGGGACCGGGGAGCTGTTTTTT.

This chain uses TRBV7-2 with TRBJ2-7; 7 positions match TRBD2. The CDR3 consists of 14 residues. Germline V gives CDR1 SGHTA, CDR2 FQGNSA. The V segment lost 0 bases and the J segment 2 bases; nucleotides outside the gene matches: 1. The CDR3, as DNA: TGTGCCAGCAGCTTAGCGCGGGAGACCTACGAGCAGTACTTC. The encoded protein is CASSLARETYEQYF.

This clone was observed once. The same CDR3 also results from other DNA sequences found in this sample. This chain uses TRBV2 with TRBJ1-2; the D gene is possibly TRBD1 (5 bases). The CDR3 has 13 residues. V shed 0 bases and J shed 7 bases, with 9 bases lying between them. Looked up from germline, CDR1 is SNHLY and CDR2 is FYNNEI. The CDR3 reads CASSEALQGGYTF. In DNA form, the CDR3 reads TGTGCCAGCAGTGAAGCGCTTCAGGGTGGCTACACCTTC.

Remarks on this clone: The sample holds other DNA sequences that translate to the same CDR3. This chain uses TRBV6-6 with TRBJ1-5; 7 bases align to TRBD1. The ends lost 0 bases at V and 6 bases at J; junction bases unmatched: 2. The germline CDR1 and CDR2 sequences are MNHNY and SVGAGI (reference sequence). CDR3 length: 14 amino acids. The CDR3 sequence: CASSYSQGSQPQHF. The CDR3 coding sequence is TGTGCCAGCAGTTACTCACAGGGGAGTCAGCCCCAGCATTTT.

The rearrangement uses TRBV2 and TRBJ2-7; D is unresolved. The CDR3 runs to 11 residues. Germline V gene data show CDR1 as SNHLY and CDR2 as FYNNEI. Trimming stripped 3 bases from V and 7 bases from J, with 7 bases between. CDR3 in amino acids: CASSEEGEQYF. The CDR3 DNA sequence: TGTGCCAGCAGTGAGGAAGGGGAGCAGTACTTC. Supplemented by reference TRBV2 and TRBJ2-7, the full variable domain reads EPEVTQTPSHQVTQMGQEVILRCVPISNHLYFYWYRQILGQKVEFLVSFYNNEISEKSEIFDDQFSVERPDGSNFTLKIRSTKLEDSAMYFCASSEEGEQYFGPGTRLTVT.

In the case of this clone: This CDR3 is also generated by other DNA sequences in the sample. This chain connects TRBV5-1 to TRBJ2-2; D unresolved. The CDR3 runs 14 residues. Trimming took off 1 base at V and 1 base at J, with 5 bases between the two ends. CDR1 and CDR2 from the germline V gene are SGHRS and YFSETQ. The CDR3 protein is CASSLTVNTGELFF. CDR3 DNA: TGCGCCAGCAGCTTGACAGTGAACACCGGGGAGCTGTTTTTT. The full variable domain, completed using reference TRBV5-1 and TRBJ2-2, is KAGVTQTPRYLIKTRGQQVTLSCSPISGHRSVSWYQQTPGQGLQFLFEYFSETQRNKGNFPGRFSGRQFSNSRSEMNVSTLELGDSALYLCASSLTVNTGELFFGEGSRLTVL.

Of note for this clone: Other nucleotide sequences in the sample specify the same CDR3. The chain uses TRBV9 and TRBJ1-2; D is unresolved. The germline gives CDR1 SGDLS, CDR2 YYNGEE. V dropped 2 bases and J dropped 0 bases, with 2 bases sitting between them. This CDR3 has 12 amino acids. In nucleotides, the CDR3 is TGTGCCAGCAGCGTTGCTAACTATGGCTACACCTTC. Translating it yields CASSVANYGYTF.

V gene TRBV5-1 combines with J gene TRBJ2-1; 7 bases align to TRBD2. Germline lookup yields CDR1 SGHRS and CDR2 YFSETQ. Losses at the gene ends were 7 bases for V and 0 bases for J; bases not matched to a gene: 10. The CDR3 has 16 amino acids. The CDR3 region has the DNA TGCGCCAGCTGTTTTAGCGGGTTGTCCTCCTACAATGAGCAGTTCTTC. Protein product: CASCFSGLSSYNEQFF.

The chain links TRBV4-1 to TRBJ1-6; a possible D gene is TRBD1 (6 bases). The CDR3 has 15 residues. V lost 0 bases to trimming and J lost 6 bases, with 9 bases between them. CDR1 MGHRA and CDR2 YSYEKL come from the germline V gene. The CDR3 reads CASSQEGQFNSPLHF. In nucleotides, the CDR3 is TGCGCCAGCAGCCAAGAGGGACAATTTAATTCACCCCTCCACTTT.

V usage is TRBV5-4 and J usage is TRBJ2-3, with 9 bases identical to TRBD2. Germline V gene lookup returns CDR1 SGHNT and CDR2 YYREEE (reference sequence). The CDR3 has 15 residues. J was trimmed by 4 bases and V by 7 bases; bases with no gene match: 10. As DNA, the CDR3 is TGTGCCAGCGGCCGTAGCGGGAGCTCCGCAGATACGCAGTATTTT. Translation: CASGRSGSSADTQYF.

In DNA form, the CDR3 reads TGTGCCATCCAGACAGGCTTGACTGGGGCCAACGTCCTGACTTTC. As protein: CAIQTGLTGANVLTF. The chain links TRBV10-3 to TRBJ2-6, with D perhaps matching TRBD1 (6 bases). V was clipped by 8 bases and J by 2 bases, with 13 bases between them. From germline, CDR1 is ENHRY and CDR2 SYGVKD. There are 15 residues in the CDR3.

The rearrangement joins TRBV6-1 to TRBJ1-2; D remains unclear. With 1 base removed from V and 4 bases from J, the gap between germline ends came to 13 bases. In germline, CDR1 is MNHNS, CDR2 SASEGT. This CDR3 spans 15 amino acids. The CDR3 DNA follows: TGTGCCAGCAGTGAAGTCAGGACCGAATCCTATGGCTACACCTTC. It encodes CASSEVRTESYGYTF.

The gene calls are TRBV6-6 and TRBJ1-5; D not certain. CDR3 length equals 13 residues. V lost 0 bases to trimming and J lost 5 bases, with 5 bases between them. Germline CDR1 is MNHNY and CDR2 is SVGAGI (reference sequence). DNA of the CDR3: TGTGCCAGCAGTTACTCAGGGTATCAGCCCCAGCATTTT. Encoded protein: CASSYSGYQPQHF.